Below are 24 T cell receptor beta chains sequenced from a single sample in a study of post-analysis software for immune sequencing data. Study outcomes and limitations: About five TRBV segments were more frequent in patients than controls; TRBV5-6, TRBV5-1 and TRBV20-1 belonged to this group.

The authors incorporated unique molecular identifiers into the TCR beta cDNA libraries. MiXCR, applied by TCRdb to the PCR reads, yields one record per CDR3 protein. Counted here are fewer than 850,000 distinct CDR3 sequences, about 27% occurring once; the ten biggest clones make up more than 0.55%. These receptors' targets are unknown. The sample taken for sequencing was blood. Source of these receptors: a girl aged 10 to 17 with multiple sclerosis.

About this clonotype: Because the CDR3 is missing its conserved closing phenylalanine or tryptophan, this is likely a read error. This sequence joins TRBV28 and TRBJ2-1; 10 bases align to TRBD2. The CDR3 extends over 16 amino acids. V lost 2 bases to trimming and J lost 6 bases; unmatched junction nucleotides: 7. Germline CDR1 MDHEN, CDR2 SYDVKM. The CDR3 loop is CASSLLAGVSRNEQFL. CDR3 sequence (DNA): TGTGCCAGCAGTTTACTAGCGGGAGTCAGTCGCAATGAGCAGTTCTTA.

V usage is TRBV20-1 and J usage is TRBJ2-5; a possible D gene is TRBD1 (6 bases). Trimming pared 6 bases from V and 4 bases from J, leaving 15 bases between. Germline CDR1 and CDR2: DFQATT and SNEGSKA (reference sequence). The CDR3 runs to 13 residues. The CDR3 here is CSANRALGETQYF. The DNA of the CDR3 is TGCAGTGCGAACAGGGCTCTCGGAGAGACCCAGTACTTC.

This clonotype was seen a few times. This chain uses TRBV6-5 with TRBJ2-7; 9 nucleotides match TRBD1. CDR3 length equals 14 residues. V shed 6 bases and J 2 bases; nucleotides not matched to a gene: 5. Germline V gene lookup returns CDR1 MNHEY and CDR2 SVGAGI. The CDR3 here is CASRLTGGPYEQYF. The CDR3, as DNA: TGTGCCAGCAGATTAACAGGGGGCCCCTACGAGCAGTACTTC.

This clonotype was found a few times. The rearrangement joins TRBV20-1 to TRBJ1-5; D is possibly TRBD1 (5 bases). The V gene lost 6 bases and the J gene lost 5 bases, with 17 bases spanning the gap. The CDR3 is made up of 14 amino acids. Germline V gene sequence: CDR1 DFQATT, CDR2 SNEGSKA (reference sequence). CDR3 in amino acids: CSASYSQGYQPQHF. CDR3 nucleotide sequence: TGCAGTGCCTCTTACAGTCAGGGTTATCAGCCCCAGCATTTT.

The chain employs TRBV20-1 and TRBJ2-1, with 10 bases aligning to TRBD2. Germline V gives CDR1 DFQATT, CDR2 SNEGSKA (reference sequence). The CDR3 length is 14 residues. V lost 3 bases and J lost 6; bases outside the gene matches: 5. The CDR3 is CSARGSGRVNEQFF. The CDR3 bases are TGCAGTGCTAGGGGCAGCGGGAGGGTCAATGAGCAGTTCTTC.

This clonotype has only a few counts. The chain couples TRBV27 to TRBJ2-7; TRBD2 matches at 10 bases. The V gene end was trimmed by 0 bases and the J gene end by 3 bases; junction bases not matched to a gene: 5. This CDR3 contains 16 residues. The V gene's germline CDR1 is MNHEY and CDR2 SMNVEV (reference sequence). CDR3 region: CASSLSRAGGYYEQYF. The CDR3 nucleotides read TGTGCCAGCAGTTTATCTCGAGCGGGAGGGTACTACGAGCAGTACTTC.

This clonotype was seen more than once but under ten times. The rearrangement links TRBV11-2 to TRBJ1-6; no clear D gene. The CDR3 consists of 14 residues. Trimming took 1 base from V and 5 from J, leaving 6 bases between them. CDR1 is SGHAT, CDR2 FQNNGV, per germline. The CDR3 sequence: CASSLGPDNSPLHF. Written as DNA, the CDR3 is TGTGCCAGCAGCTTAGGACCGGATAATTCACCCCTCCACTTT.

This rearrangement joins TRBV6-6 to TRBJ2-1; TRBD2 is a possible D gene (6 bases). Germline CDR1 reads MNHNY; CDR2 reads SVGAGI (reference sequence). Trimming took off 3 bases at V and 1 base at J, with 13 bases between the two ends. The CDR3 totals 16 residues. CDR3 sequence: CASSYYGDSSYNEQFF. The CDR3 nucleotides read TGTGCCAGCAGTTATTACGGGGACTCGTCCTACAATGAGCAGTTCTTC.

The chain couples TRBV5-1 to TRBJ2-3, with D perhaps matching TRBD1 (6 bases). The CDR3 runs 15 residues. Germline CDR1 is SGHRS and CDR2 is YFSETQ. V lost 4 bases to trimming and J lost 3 bases, with 15 bases between them. The CDR3 region is CASSPQSTGTDTQYF. The CDR3 bases are TGCGCCAGCAGCCCCCAATCCACAGGGACAGATACGCAGTATTTT.

The chain has TRBV20-1 and TRBJ2-1, with D maybe TRBD2 (6 bases). Germline CDR1 is DFQATT and CDR2 is SNEGSKA (reference sequence). CDR3 length: 18 amino acids. The V and J ends lost 1 base and 0 bases respectively, with 19 bases between them. In nucleotides, the CDR3 is TGCAGTGCTAGAGGTCCCCTACGCGGGGCTAGCTCCTACAATGAGCAGTTCTTC. As protein: CSARGPLRGASSYNEQFF.

V is TRBV28 and J is TRBJ1-5; D gene ambiguous. This CDR3 is built from 16 residues. The V end lost 5 bases, the J end lost 3 bases, and 17 bases lay between the germline ends. Germline V lookup: CDR1 MDHEN, CDR2 SYDVKM. The CDR3: CASSPAHNLFNQPQHF. CDR3 DNA sequence: TGTGCCAGCAGTCCAGCCCATAACTTATTCAATCAGCCCCAGCATTTT.

V and J are TRBV28 and TRBJ2-7; D gene unclear. Germline V gene lookup returns CDR1 MDHEN and CDR2 SYDVKM. The CDR3 runs 15 residues. V was cut by 6 bases and J by 1 base, with 16 bases left in between. The CDR3 DNA reads TGTGCCAGCAGGCTGGGAACCAAACTTTCCTACGAGCAGTACTTC. Translating it yields CASRLGTKLSYEQYF.

Points on this clonotype: A read error may be the cause here, since a much bigger clone is one base away. The chain links TRBV4-3 to TRBJ2-3; tentatively, D is TRBD2 (6 bases). Germline CDR1 LGHNA, CDR2 YSLEER. CDR3 length: 15 amino acids. CDR3 sequence (DNA): TGCGCCAGCGGCCAAGACCCTAGCGGCACAGATACGCAGTATTTT. Protein sequence: CASGQDPSGTDTQYF.

The chain has TRBV7-2 and TRBJ2-3, with 7 positions matching TRBD2. The CDR3 sequence is 16 residues long. Per the germline V gene, CDR1 is SGHTA and CDR2 is FQGNSA. Trimming at V came to 1 base and at J to 3 bases, leaving 7 bases not matched to a gene. CDR3 DNA sequence: TGTGCCAGCAGCTTAGTAGCCAGCGGGAAGACAGATACGCAGTATTTT. As protein: CASSLVASGKTDTQYF.

In its sample, this clonotype was seen a few times. V is TRBV27 and J is TRBJ2-7, with 7 bases fitting TRBD1. The germline V gene has CDR1 MNHEY and CDR2 SMNVEV (reference sequence). The CDR3 is 14 amino acids. Trimming cost V 5 bases and J 3 bases; bases outside gene matches: 7. The CDR3 nucleotides read TGTGCCAGCAGTCCCGGACAGGTAATCTACGAGCAGTACTTC. Translating it yields CASSPGQVIYEQYF.

This chain links TRBV7-2 with TRBJ2-3; 9 nucleotides line up with TRBD2. The CDR3 extends over 14 amino acids. V was clipped by 6 bases and J by 4 bases; unmatched bases: 5. CDR1 is SGHTA and CDR2 is FQGNSA in the germline V gene. The CDR3 here is CASRRGGSADTQYF. Here the CDR3 DNA reads TGTGCCAGCAGGCGGGGGGGGAGCGCAGATACGCAGTATTTT.

This clonotype has a handful of counts. This chain uses TRBV20-1 with TRBJ1-6, with 7 positions matching TRBD1. This CDR3 has 15 amino acids. J lost 6 bases, V lost 4 bases, and 9 bases had no gene match. From germline, CDR1 is DFQATT and CDR2 SNEGSKA (reference sequence). CDR3 coding DNA: TGCAGTGCTAAAGACAGGGCCCTACTTAATTCACCCCTCCACTTT. It translates to CSAKDRALLNSPLHF.

This clonotype was observed a few times. The V call is TRBV9, the J call TRBJ2-1; D is undetermined. The ends were cut back, 3 bases at V and 4 bases at J, with 14 bases in the middle. This CDR3 comprises 15 residues. Germline V CDR1 and CDR2: SGDLS, YYNGEE. The CDR3 is CASSGWQTNYNEQFF. The CDR3 nucleotides are TGTGCCAGCAGCGGTTGGCAGACCAATTACAATGAGCAGTTCTTC.

Ten or more counts support this clonotype. V and J are TRBV7-2 and TRBJ2-5; a weak D match, TRBD2 (6 bases). The CDR3 has 14 amino acids. The V end was cut by 8 bases, the J end by 5 bases, with 18 bases between. CDR1 SGHTA and CDR2 FQGNSA come from the germline V gene. The CDR3 coding sequence is TGTGCCAGCGGGCTAGCCTCGGGACTTGAGACCCAGTACTTC. Translation: CASGLASGLETQYF. Based on the CDR3 plus reference TRBV7-2 and TRBJ2-5, the full variable domain is GAGVSQSPSNKVTEKGKDVELRCDPISGHTALYWYRQSLGQGLEFLIYFQGNSAPDKSGLPSDRFSAERTGGSVSTLTIQRTQQEDSAVYLCASGLASGLETQYFGPGTRLLVL.

A few counts support this clonotype. The chain employs TRBV10-3 and TRBJ2-1, with 12 bases lining up with TRBD2. The germline V gene has CDR1 ENHRY and CDR2 SYGVKD. J lost 3 bases, V lost 6 bases, and 12 bases had no gene match. There are 18 residues in the CDR3. In nucleotides, the CDR3 is TGTGCCATCAGGGGACTAGCGGGCGGCCCTAACATCTACAATGAGCAGTTCTTC. It specifies CAIRGLAGGPNIYNEQFF.

The chain couples TRBV27 to TRBJ1-5; TRBD1 is a possible D gene (6 bases). CDR3 length equals 12 residues. Between the trimmed V and J ends, which lost 5 bases and 5 bases, there was a span of 7 bases. Germline CDR1 MNHEY, CDR2 SMNVEV (reference sequence). CDR3 in DNA: TGTGCCAGCAGTACAGGGCATCAGCCCCAGCATTTT. Amino acid sequence: CASSTGHQPQHF.

This clonotype appeared a few times. This CDR3 is CASSYGGRDNSPLHF. In DNA form, the CDR3 reads TGTGCCAGCAGTTACGGGGGGCGCGATAATTCACCCCTCCACTTT. V and J are TRBV6-6 and TRBJ1-6; D might be TRBD1 (6 bases). V was cut by 2 bases and J by 5 bases, with 10 bases left in between. This CDR3 is built from 15 residues. Looked up from germline, CDR1 is MNHNY and CDR2 is SVGAGI (reference sequence).

J is TRBJ1-5 and V is TRBV12-3 or TRBV12-4, with D possibly TRBD1 on 5 matching bases. The CDR3 covers 13 residues. V gave up 5 bases and J gave up 5 bases, with 10 bases separating them. The CDR3 sequence is CASSMGPDQPQHF. CDR3 DNA: TGTGCCAGCAGTATGGGACCTGATCAGCCCCAGCATTTT.

V and J are TRBV20-1 and TRBJ2-2; 12 nucleotides match TRBD2. The germline CDR1 and CDR2 sequences are DFQATT and SNEGSKA (reference sequence). CDR3 length equals 18 residues. V lost 3 bases to trimming and J lost 4 bases; unmatched junction nucleotides: 12. This CDR3 reads CSASMIGGLAGITGELFF. The CDR3 DNA reads as TGCAGTGCTAGTATGATAGGTGGACTAGCGGGAATCACCGGGGAGCTGTTTTTT.